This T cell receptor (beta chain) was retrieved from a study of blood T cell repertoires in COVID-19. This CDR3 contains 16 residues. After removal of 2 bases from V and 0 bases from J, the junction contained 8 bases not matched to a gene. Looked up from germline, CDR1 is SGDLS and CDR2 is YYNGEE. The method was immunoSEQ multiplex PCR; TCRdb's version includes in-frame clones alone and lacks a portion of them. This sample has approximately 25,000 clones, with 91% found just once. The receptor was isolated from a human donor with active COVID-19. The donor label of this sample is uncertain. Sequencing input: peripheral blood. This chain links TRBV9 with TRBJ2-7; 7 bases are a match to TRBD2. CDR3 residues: CASSVGVGGTSYEQYF. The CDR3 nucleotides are TGTGCCAGCAGCGTGGGGGTCGGGGGGACCTCCTACGAGCAGTACTTC.